Listed here are 30 T cell receptor beta chains from one sample, sequenced in a study of PD-L1 blockade in urothelial cancer. Described time point: pretreatment peripheral blood. Some clones are missing from TCRdb's copy, which holds only in-frame ones; the method was immunoSEQ multiplex PCR. The sample carries 45,000 to 65,000 clones, approximately 85% recorded once. This material consisted of PBMCs, taken around atezolizumab (anti-PD-L1) treatment. The receptors stem from a man aged 70 or older with urothelial cancer.

The rearrangement uses TRBV19 and TRBJ1-1; D is ambiguous. This CDR3 is 15 amino acids long. Trimming removed 7 bases from V and 2 bases from J, with 17 bases in between. Germline V lookup: CDR1 LNHDA, CDR2 SQIVND (reference sequence). The CDR3, as DNA: TGTGCCAGTACCCAAAGCCCGAGGAGTAACACTGAAGCTTTCTTT. Amino acid sequence: CASTQSPRSNTEAFF.

The V call is TRBV5-4, the J call TRBJ2-7; the match to TRBD2 covers 15 bases. CDR1 is SGHNT, CDR2 YYREEE, per germline (reference sequence). The CDR3 spans 15 residues. J gave up 6 bases and V 0 bases, and 1 base lay outside the gene matches. The CDR3 spells CASSLEGLAGGEQYF. The DNA of the CDR3 is TGTGCCAGCAGCTTGGAGGGACTAGCGGGGGGCGAGCAGTACTTC.

The chain employs TRBV4-1 and TRBJ2-7; 7 bases match TRBD1. The germline V gene encodes CDR1 MGHRA and CDR2 YSYEKL. V was clipped by 1 base and J by 3 bases; unmatched bases: 3. The CDR3 covers 14 residues. The CDR3 region is CASSQGAGGYEQYF. The DNA for the CDR3 is TGCGCCAGCAGCCAAGGGGCAGGGGGCTACGAGCAGTACTTC.

This clone was recorded a few times. This sequence joins TRBV5-1 and TRBJ2-3, with TRBD2 matching over 11 bases. CDR3 length: 17 residues. V was pared by 0 bases and J by 6 bases, with 9 bases of the junction left unmatched. CDR1 SGHRS and CDR2 YFSETQ come from the germline V gene. This CDR3 reads CASSLAGTSGRMDTQYF. The CDR3, as DNA: TGCGCCAGCAGCTTGGCAGGGACTAGCGGAAGGATGGATACGCAGTATTTT.

The chain recombines TRBV11-2 with TRBJ2-7; D remains ambiguous. Trimming shortened V by 2 bases and J by 0 bases, and 8 bases separated the two germline ends. The CDR3 is made up of 14 amino acids. Germline-derived CDR1 and CDR2 are SGHAT and FQNNGV. The CDR3 sequence is CASSLTDTSYEQYF. For the CDR3, the DNA is TGTGCCAGCAGCTTAACCGACACCTCCTACGAGCAGTACTTC.

The CDR3 here is CASSNMGQGPVETQYF. The CDR3, as DNA: TGTGCCAGCAGCAATATGGGACAGGGGCCGGTAGAGACCCAGTACTTC. This sequence joins TRBV7-9 and TRBJ2-5; 10 positions match TRBD1. V was pared by 5 bases and J by 4 bases, with 10 bases of the junction left unmatched. The CDR3 has 16 residues. The germline V gene encodes CDR1 SEHNR and CDR2 FQNEAQ (reference sequence).

The genes are TRBV12-5 and TRBJ1-5; 7 bases match TRBD1. The CDR3 totals 13 residues. The germline gives CDR1 LGHNT, CDR2 FRNRAP. J lost 4 bases, V lost 9 bases, and 6 bases had no gene match. CDR3 bases: TGTGCTAGCGGGGACAGACCTAATCAGCCCCAGCATTTT. This gives the protein CASGDRPNQPQHF.

The chain is built from TRBV7-9 and TRBJ1-4; D is possibly TRBD1 (6 bases). The germline gives CDR1 SEHNR, CDR2 FQNEAQ (reference sequence). V shed 7 bases and J shed 3 bases, with 15 bases lying between them. This CDR3 region has 15 residues. As DNA, the CDR3 is TGTGCCAGCACCCTCCCTGAGGGGGCTAATGAAAAACTGTTTTTT. This gives the protein CASTLPEGANEKLFF.

This sequence joins TRBV13 and TRBJ2-5; 11 bases match TRBD2. Per the germline V gene, CDR1 is PRHDT and CDR2 is FYEKMQ (reference sequence). The CDR3 spans 16 residues. Trimming took 4 bases from V and 8 from J; bases not matched to a gene: 12. Written as DNA, the CDR3 is TGTGCCAGCAGCTCGGGACTAGCGGACGCTCAGGGAACCCAGTACTTC. Its translation: CASSSGLADAQGTQYF.

The chain carries TRBV29-1 and TRBJ2-7, with 8 bases lining up with TRBD2. The V gene end was trimmed by 4 bases and the J gene end by 4 bases; junction bases not matched to a gene: 6. The CDR3 is 13 amino acids. Germline V CDR1 and CDR2: SQVTM, ANQGSEA. The CDR3 sequence is CSVASGSLYEQYF. CDR3 nucleotide sequence: TGCAGCGTTGCGAGCGGGAGCCTATACGAGCAGTACTTC.

The CDR3 sequence is CASSEFGRGEEAFF. The CDR3 DNA is TGTGCCAGCAGTGAATTCGGCAGGGGTGAAGAAGCTTTCTTT. V is TRBV25-1 and J is TRBJ1-1; possibly TRBD1 for D (6 bases). V lost 1 base and J lost 8, with 14 bases in between. Germline lookup yields CDR1 MGHDK and CDR2 SYGVNS. This CDR3 spans 14 amino acids. The full variable domain, its missing parts supplied by reference TRBV25-1 and TRBJ1-1, is EADIYQTPRYLVIGTGKKITLECSQTMGHDKMYWYQQDPGMELHLIHYSYGVNSTEKGDLSSESTVSRIRTEHFPLTLESARPSHTSQYLCASSEFGRGEEAFFGQGTRLTVV.

The chain is built from TRBV5-1 and TRBJ1-1; 8 bases line up with TRBD1. V lost 4 bases, J lost 3 bases, and 5 bases stayed unmatched. The CDR3 loop spans 14 amino acids. Germline CDR1 reads SGHRS; CDR2 reads YFSETQ. CDR3 DNA: TGCGCCAGCAGCGGCCGACAGGGGTACACTGAAGCTTTCTTT. Translation gives CASSGRQGYTEAFF.

The chain carries TRBV5-1 and TRBJ2-7; the match to TRBD1 covers 11 bases. CDR1 is SGHRS, CDR2 YFSETQ, per germline. V lost 5 bases and J lost 1; bases outside the gene matches: 14. The CDR3 sequence is 18 residues long. The CDR3 is CASRPQPSGTGGSYEQYF. The CDR3 nucleotides are TGCGCCAGCAGGCCACAACCCTCCGGGACAGGGGGATCCTACGAGCAGTACTTC.

V and J are TRBV11-2 and TRBJ2-1; 10 nucleotides agree with TRBD1. Germline trimming cut 4 bases from V and 4 bases from J; bases unmatched to any gene: 4. Germline V CDR1 and CDR2: SGHAT, FQNNGV. This CDR3 region has 15 residues. The CDR3 sequence: CASSSDRGYYNEQFF. CDR3 DNA sequence: TGTGCCAGCAGCTCGGACAGGGGGTATTACAATGAGCAGTTCTTC. The full variable domain, rest sourced from reference TRBV11-2 and TRBJ2-1, is EAGVAQSPRYKIIEKRQSVAFWCNPISGHATLYWYQQILGQGPKLLIQFQNNGVVDDSQLPKDRFSAERLKGVDSTLKIQPAKLEDSAVYLCASSSDRGYYNEQFFGPGTRLTVL.

The genes are TRBV6-1 and TRBJ2-1; no clear D gene. CDR1 is MNHNS and CDR2 is SASEGT in the germline V gene. V was trimmed by 6 bases and J by 9 bases, leaving 12 bases between them. This CDR3 contains 12 residues. The CDR3 region is CASSERESEQFF. The CDR3 nucleotides read TGTGCCAGCAGCGAGAGAGAAAGTGAGCAGTTCTTC.

The genes are TRBV6-1 and TRBJ2-3; 8 bases fit TRBD1. CDR1 and CDR2 from the germline V gene are MNHNS and SASEGT. After removal of 1 base from V and 3 bases from J, the junction contained 6 bases not matched to a gene. This CDR3 has 16 residues. The CDR3 coding sequence is TGTGCCAGCAGTGAAGGATCAGGGGGCCAGACAGATACGCAGTATTTT. Encoded protein: CASSEGSGGQTDTQYF.

The chain combines TRBV7-8 with TRBJ1-1, with no clear D. CDR1 SGHVS and CDR2 FQNEAQ come from the germline V gene. V lost 3 bases and J lost 11, with 16 bases in between. The CDR3 is made up of 13 amino acids. The CDR3 region has the DNA TGTGCCAGCAGCTTGGACTCCCTCCCCCCCGCTTTCTTT. It specifies CASSLDSLPPAFF.

This clone has a handful of counts. J is TRBJ1-1 and V is TRBV6-5, with D unclear. The CDR3 extends over 13 amino acids. CDR1 and CDR2 from the germline V gene are MNHEY and SVGAGI. The ends were cut back, 8 bases at V and 1 base at J, with 11 bases in the middle. The chain's CDR3 is CASSREQNTEAFF. DNA for the CDR3: TGTGCCAGCTCCCGGGAGCAGAACACTGAAGCTTTCTTT.

The chain recombines TRBV5-1 with TRBJ2-1, with 8 bases matching TRBD1. Germline V lookup: CDR1 SGHRS, CDR2 YFSETQ. V dropped 0 bases and J dropped 4; count of bases not matched to a gene: 3. The CDR3 is 15 residues long. CDR3 DNA sequence: TGCGCCAGCAGCTTGGGGGGACAGGTTTACAATGAGCAGTTCTTC. This translates into CASSLGGQVYNEQFF.

This clone appeared once. J is TRBJ2-5 and V is TRBV19; TRBD2 might be the D (5 bases). Germline V gene data show CDR1 as LNHDA and CDR2 as SQIVND (reference sequence). The CDR3 consists of 12 residues. V gave up 11 bases and J gave up 9 bases, with 19 bases separating them. CDR3 in amino acids: CALLTAVGAQYF. In DNA, the CDR3 is TGTGCCCTTTTAACGGCGGTCGGGGCCCAGTACTTC.

The rearrangement links TRBV7-6 to TRBJ1-1; the match to TRBD1 covers 7 bases. The germline V gene has CDR1 SGHVS and CDR2 FNYEAQ. CDR3 length: 15 amino acids. J lost 4 bases, V lost 0 bases, and 5 bases had no gene match. The CDR3 region has the DNA TGTGCCAGCAGCTTAGCCGCACAGGGGACCACTGAAGCTTTCTTT. Its translation: CASSLAAQGTTEAFF.

The chain has TRBV10-1 and TRBJ2-2, with D perhaps TRBD1 (6 bases). Trimming removed 2 bases at V and 7 bases at J, with 11 bases between. CDR3 length equals 14 residues. CDR1 WNHNN and CDR2 SYGVQD come from the germline V gene (reference sequence). The CDR3 DNA sequence: TGCGCCAGCAGTGAGACAGGGAGAGTCGGGGAGCTGTTTTTT. Translating it yields CASSETGRVGELFF.

The gene calls are TRBV4-1 and TRBJ1-1; D gene ambiguous. There are 14 residues in the CDR3. Deletions cut 1 base from V and 0 bases from J, with 6 bases between. Germline V gene lookup returns CDR1 MGHRA and CDR2 YSYEKL. The CDR3 DNA sequence: TGCGCCAGCAGCCAAGTCGTCGTGAACACTGAAGCTTTCTTT. It translates to CASSQVVVNTEAFF.

The chain is built from TRBV5-6 and TRBJ1-1; perhaps TRBD1 as D (5 bases). There are 13 residues in the CDR3. The V end lost 3 bases, the J end lost 5 bases, and 11 bases lay between the germline ends. The germline CDR1 and CDR2 sequences are SGHDT and YYEEEE. The CDR3 DNA reads as TGTGCCAGCAGCTCCAGGGAGGAAACTGAAGCTTTCTTT. Translated, it gives CASSSREETEAFF.

This chain uses TRBV19 with TRBJ1-3; tentative D call: TRBD1 (5 bases). CDR1 LNHDA and CDR2 SQIVND come from the germline V gene (reference sequence). The length of the CDR3 is 16 residues. V gave up 8 bases and J gave up 0 bases, with 17 bases separating them. CDR3 loop: CASSGGGSISGNTIYF. CDR3 coding DNA: TGTGCCAGTTCCGGGGGGGGGTCCATCTCTGGAAACACCATATATTTT.

J is TRBJ2-7 and V is TRBV7-3; D might be TRBD1 (5 bases). The germline V gene has CDR1 SGHTA and CDR2 FQGTGA. CDR3 length: 15 amino acids. V was trimmed by 2 bases and J by 7 bases, leaving 18 bases between them. DNA for the CDR3: TGTGCCAGCAGCTTACAGGGTCAGGGTCGAGGAGAGCAGTACTTC. Translating it yields CASSLQGQGRGEQYF.

On this clone itself: Other DNA sequences in the same sample also yield this CDR3. The DNA for the CDR3 is TGCGCCAGCACCGGGACAGACTCCTACGAGCAGTACTTC. It translates to CASTGTDSYEQYF. The rearrangement joins TRBV5-1 to TRBJ2-7, with 7 bases lining up with TRBD1. V gave up 6 bases and J gave up 0 bases; unmatched junction bases: 3. The CDR3 loop spans 13 amino acids. Germline V lookup: CDR1 SGHRS, CDR2 YFSETQ.

This chain joins TRBV5-4 and TRBJ2-7, with a weak D call TRBD2 (7 bases). CDR1 and CDR2 (germline): SGHNT, YYREEE (reference sequence). This CDR3 has 16 amino acids. Deletions cut 2 bases from V and 2 bases from J, with 17 bases between. Written as DNA, the CDR3 is TGTGCCAGCAGCTTACAGGGAGGGACTACCACCTACGAGCAGTACTTC. Encoded protein: CASSLQGGTTTYEQYF.

The rearrangement links TRBV9 to TRBJ2-2; TRBD1 matches at 8 bases. This CDR3 comprises 16 residues. J was trimmed by 5 bases and V by 1 base; bases with no gene match: 7. CDR1 and CDR2 (germline): SGDLS, YYNGEE. In nucleotides, the CDR3 is TGTGCCAGCAGCGTACGTCCGACAGGGGAGACCGGGGAGCTGTTTTTT. It is translated as CASSVRPTGETGELFF. The whole variable domain, remainder taken from reference TRBV9 and TRBJ2-2, is DSGVTQTPKHLITATGQRVTLRCSPRSGDLSVYWYQQSLDQGLQFLIQYYNGEERAKGNILERFSAQQFPDLHSELNLSSLELGDSALYFCASSVRPTGETGELFFGEGSRLTVL.

The sample holds a few counts of this clone. The V and J genes are TRBV5-6 and TRBJ1-2; D remains unclear. CDR1 is SGHDT, CDR2 YYEEEE, per germline. The CDR3 consists of 12 residues. The V gene lost 2 bases and the J gene lost 5 bases, with 7 bases spanning the gap. CDR3 DNA sequence: TGTGCCAGCAGCTTAGCCCCTTATGGCTACACCTTC. The encoded protein is CASSLAPYGYTF.